This is a list of T cell receptor beta chains from one sample in a study of PD-1 blockade in classical Hodgkin lymphoma. The protocol was immunoSEQ multiplex PCR, while the TCRdb copy is restricted to in-frame clones and leaves out a portion. The table lists 130,000 to 150,000 clones, around four fifths of them singletons, with roughly 9.2% in the top ten. The sample was peripheral blood mononuclear cells (PBMCs), taken before the second cycle of nivolumab. These receptors were taken from a human donor with classical Hodgkin lymphoma. Both conserved end residues are trimmed from each CDR3.

v_call | cdr3_aa
TRBV10-3 | AISVGGGTYEQY
TRBV29-1 | SVVGGAIRETQY
TRBV12-5 | ASGLDNFRGADGYT
TRBV6-5 | ASSVGISYEQY
TRBV15 | ATGIGQDNYGYT
TRBV9 | ASSVGSGVTEAF
TRBV28 | ASSLFSAGSAREDTQY
TRBV7-2 | ASSFLLSGNTIY
TRBV29-1 | SARGGRGNTEAF
TRBV11-2 | ASSVRLAGYNEQF
TRBV19 | AVFAVDYSNQPQH
TRBV6-6 | ASSRGPVDQPQH
TRBV7-2 | ASSSDGQGRPYEQY
TRBV28 | ASSLGYSPQGAQY
TRBV7-3 | ASSLHSQGTGELF
TRBV2 | ASSSPDEAGYT
TRBV9 | ASTGRGNTGELF
TRBV27 | ASRRLAANTGELF
TRBV7-9 | ASSSPRGSEKLF
TRBV6-1 | ASSERGDTEAF
TRBV4-2 | ASSQEWTIGEQY
TRBV18 | ASSPRNGAAKNIQY
TRBV10-3 | AISVAGAYNEQF
TRBV6-1 | ASSEDYGGGNNEQF
TRBV7-9 | ASSLGIGAPTDTQY
TRBV28 | ASSLFARSEAF
TRBV18 | ASSPRQGRQGGYT
TRBV7-2 | ASSSTSGLSSYNEQF
TRBV2 | ASSGSADYGYT
TRBV28 | ASTTGSPGGGQY
TRBV6-4 | ASIPMTGGYEQY
TRBV6-4 | ASSKEGGNQPQH
TRBV18 | ASSPFGQETQY
TRBV7-9 | ASSLLGRAEKLF
TRBV27 | ASSPGTSGGQETQY
TRBV10-3 | AISESDTDTQY
TRBV7-4 | ASSSLSGVVLKQY
TRBV10-1 | ASSEKGTWGRGQY
TRBV6-1 | ATAPSGRNYGYT
TRBV19 | ASTSGAEEQPQH
TRBV5-6 | ASILGLAANYGYT
TRBV7-2 | ASSPHRTGANVLT
TRBV11-2 | ASSFEWGSGNTIY
TRBV29-1 | SANRDRIVNEQF
TRBV4-2 | ASSPLPHSGGSTDTQY